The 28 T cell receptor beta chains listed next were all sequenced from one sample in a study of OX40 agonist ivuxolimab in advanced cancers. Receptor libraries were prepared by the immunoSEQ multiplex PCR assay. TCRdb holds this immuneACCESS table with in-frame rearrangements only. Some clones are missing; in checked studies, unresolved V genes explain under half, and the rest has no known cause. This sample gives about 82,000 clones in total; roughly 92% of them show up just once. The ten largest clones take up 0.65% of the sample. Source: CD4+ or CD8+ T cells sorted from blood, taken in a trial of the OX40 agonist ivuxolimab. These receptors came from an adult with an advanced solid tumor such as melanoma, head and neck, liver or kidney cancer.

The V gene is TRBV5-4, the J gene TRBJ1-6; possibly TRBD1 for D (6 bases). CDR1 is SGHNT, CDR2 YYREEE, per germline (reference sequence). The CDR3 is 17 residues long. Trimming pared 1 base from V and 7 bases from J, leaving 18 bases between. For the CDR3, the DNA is TGTGCCAGCAGCTTGCCATTTGGGGGCGGGGGCAATTCACCCCTCCACTTT. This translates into CASSLPFGGGGNSPLHF.

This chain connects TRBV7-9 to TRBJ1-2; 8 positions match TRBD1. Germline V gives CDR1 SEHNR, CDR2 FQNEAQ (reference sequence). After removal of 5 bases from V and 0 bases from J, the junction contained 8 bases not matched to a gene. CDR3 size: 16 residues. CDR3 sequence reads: CASSRGDRRSNYGYTF. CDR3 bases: TGTGCCAGCAGCCGGGGGGACAGGAGATCTAACTATGGCTACACCTTC.

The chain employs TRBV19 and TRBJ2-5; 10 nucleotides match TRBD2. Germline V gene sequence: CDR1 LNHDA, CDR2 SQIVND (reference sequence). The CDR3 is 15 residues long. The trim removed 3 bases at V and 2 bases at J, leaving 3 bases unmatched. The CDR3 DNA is TGTGCCAGTAGTATCGGGACTAGCGATCAAGAGACCCAGTACTTC. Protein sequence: CASSIGTSDQETQYF. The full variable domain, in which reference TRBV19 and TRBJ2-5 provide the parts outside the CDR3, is DGGITQSPKYLFRKEGQNVTLSCEQNLNHDAMYWYRQDPGQGLRLIYYSQIVNDFQKGDIAEGYSVSREKKESFPLTVTSAQKNPTAFYLCASSIGTSDQETQYFGPGTRLLVL.

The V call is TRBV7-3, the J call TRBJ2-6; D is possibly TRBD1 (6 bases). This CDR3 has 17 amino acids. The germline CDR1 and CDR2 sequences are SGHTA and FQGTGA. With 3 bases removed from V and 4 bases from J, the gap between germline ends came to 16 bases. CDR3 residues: CASSFRETGFGANVLTF. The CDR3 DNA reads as TGTGCCAGCAGCTTTAGGGAGACAGGCTTCGGGGCCAACGTCCTGACTTTC.

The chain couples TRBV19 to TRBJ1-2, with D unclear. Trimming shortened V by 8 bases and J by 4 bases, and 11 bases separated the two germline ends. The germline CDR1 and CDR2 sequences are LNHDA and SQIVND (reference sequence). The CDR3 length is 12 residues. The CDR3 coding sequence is TGTGCCAGTTACGGGGTACCCTATGGCTACACCTTC. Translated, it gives CASYGVPYGYTF.

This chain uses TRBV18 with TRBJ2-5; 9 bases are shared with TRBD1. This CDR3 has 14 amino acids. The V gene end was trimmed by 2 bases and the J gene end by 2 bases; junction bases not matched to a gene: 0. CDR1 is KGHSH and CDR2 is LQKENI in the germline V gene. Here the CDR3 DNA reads TGTGCCAGCTCACCAGGACAGGGGCAAGAGACCCAGTACTTC. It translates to CASSPGQGQETQYF.

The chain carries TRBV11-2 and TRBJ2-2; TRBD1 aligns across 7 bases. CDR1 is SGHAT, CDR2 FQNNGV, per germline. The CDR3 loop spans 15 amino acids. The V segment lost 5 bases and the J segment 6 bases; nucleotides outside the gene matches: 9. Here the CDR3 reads CASSTGTAYPGELFF. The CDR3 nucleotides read TGTGCCAGCAGCACAGGGACAGCCTACCCCGGGGAGCTGTTTTTT.

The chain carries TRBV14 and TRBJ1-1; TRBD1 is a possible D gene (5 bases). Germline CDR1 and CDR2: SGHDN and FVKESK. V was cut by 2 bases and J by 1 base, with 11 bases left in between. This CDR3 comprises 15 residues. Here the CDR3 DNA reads TGTGCCAGCAGCCAAATAGACAGCAGGAACACTGAAGCTTTCTTT. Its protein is CASSQIDSRNTEAFF.

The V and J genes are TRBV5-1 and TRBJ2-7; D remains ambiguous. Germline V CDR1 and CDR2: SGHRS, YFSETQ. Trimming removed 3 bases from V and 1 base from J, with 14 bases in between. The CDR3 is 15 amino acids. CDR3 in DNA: TGCGCCAGCAGCTCTTGGATCGGGTTTTCCTACGAGCAGTACTTC. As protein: CASSSWIGFSYEQYF.

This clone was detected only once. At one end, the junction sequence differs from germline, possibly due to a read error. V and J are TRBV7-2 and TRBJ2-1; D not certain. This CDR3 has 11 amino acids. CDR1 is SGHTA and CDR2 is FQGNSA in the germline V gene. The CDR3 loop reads CASSSYSEQFF. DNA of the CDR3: TGTGCCAGCAGTTCTTACAGTGAGCAGTTCTTC.

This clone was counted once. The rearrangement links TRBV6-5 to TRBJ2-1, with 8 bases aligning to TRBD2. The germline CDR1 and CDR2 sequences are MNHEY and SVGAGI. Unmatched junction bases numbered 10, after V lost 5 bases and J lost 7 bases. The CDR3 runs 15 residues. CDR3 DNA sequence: TGTGCCAGCAGTGCCGTAGCGGGGCCGCCGAATGAGCAGTTCTTC. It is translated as CASSAVAGPPNEQFF.

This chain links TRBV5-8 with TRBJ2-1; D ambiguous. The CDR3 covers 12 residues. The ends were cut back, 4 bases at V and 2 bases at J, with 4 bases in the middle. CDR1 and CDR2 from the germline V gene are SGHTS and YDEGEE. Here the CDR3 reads CASSLPYNEQFF. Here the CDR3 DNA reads TGTGCCAGCAGCCTGCCCTACAATGAGCAGTTCTTC. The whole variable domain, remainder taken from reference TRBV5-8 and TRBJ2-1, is EAGVTQSPTHLIKTRGQQATLRCSPISGHTSVYWYQQALGLGLQFLLWYDEGEERNRGNFPPRFSGRQFPNYSSELNVNALELEDSALYLCASSLPYNEQFFGPGTRLTVL.

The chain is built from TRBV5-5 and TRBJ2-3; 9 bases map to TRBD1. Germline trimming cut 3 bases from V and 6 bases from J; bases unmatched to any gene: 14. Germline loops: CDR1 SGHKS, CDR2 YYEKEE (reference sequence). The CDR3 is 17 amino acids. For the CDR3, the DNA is TGTGCCAGCAGCTCTCGGTTAGGGACAGGGACGCGGGATACGCAGTATTTT. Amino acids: CASSSRLGTGTRDTQYF.

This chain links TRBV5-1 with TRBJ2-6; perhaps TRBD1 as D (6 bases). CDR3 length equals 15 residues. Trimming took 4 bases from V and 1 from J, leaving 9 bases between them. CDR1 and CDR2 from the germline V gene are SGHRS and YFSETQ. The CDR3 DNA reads TGCGCCAGCAGCGACCAGGGGTCTGGGGCCAACGTCCTGACTTTC. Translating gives CASSDQGSGANVLTF.

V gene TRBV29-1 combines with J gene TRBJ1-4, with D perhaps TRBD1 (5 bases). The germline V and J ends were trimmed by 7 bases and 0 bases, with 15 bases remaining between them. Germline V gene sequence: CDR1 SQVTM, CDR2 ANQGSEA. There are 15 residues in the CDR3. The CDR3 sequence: CSALGDGPTNEKLFF. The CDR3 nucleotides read TGCAGCGCCCTGGGGGACGGGCCAACTAATGAAAAACTGTTTTTT.

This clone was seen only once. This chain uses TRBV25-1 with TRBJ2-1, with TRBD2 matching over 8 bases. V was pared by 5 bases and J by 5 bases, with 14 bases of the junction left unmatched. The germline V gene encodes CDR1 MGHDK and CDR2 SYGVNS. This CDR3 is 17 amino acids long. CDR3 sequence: CASSPRRISGGDNEQFF. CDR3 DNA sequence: TGTGCCAGCAGTCCACGTCGAATAAGCGGGGGAGACAATGAGCAGTTCTTC. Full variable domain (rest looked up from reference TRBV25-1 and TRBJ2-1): EADIYQTPRYLVIGTGKKITLECSQTMGHDKMYWYQQDPGMELHLIHYSYGVNSTEKGDLSSESTVSRIRTEHFPLTLESARPSHTSQYLCASSPRRISGGDNEQFFGPGTRLTVL.

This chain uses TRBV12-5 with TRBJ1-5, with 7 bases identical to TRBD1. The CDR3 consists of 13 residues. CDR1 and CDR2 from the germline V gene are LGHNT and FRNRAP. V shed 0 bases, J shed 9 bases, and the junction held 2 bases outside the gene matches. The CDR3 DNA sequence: TGTGCTAGTGGTTTGGTAGGGGGCTTGCCCCAGCATTTT. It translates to CASGLVGGLPQHF.

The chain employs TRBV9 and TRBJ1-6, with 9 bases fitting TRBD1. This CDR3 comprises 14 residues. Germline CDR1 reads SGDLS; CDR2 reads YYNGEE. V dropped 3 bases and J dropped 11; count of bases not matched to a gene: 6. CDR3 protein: CASSGGTGSPPLHF. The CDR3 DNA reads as TGTGCCAGCAGCGGGGGGACAGGGTCCCCACCCCTCCACTTT.

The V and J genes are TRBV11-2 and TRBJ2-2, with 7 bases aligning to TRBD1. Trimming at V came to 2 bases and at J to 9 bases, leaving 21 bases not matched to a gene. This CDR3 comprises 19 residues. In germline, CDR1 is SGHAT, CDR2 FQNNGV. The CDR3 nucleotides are TGTGCCAGCAGCTTAAGGGGGATAACCGGGACAGTACCGGGCCGGGAGCTGTTTTTT. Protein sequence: CASSLRGITGTVPGRELFF.

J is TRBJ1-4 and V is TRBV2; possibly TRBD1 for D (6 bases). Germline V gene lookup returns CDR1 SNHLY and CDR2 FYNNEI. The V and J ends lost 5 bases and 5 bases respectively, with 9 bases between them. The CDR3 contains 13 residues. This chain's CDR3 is CASSRDTNEKLFF. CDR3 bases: TGTGCCAGCAGTAGGGACACCAATGAAAAACTGTTTTTT.

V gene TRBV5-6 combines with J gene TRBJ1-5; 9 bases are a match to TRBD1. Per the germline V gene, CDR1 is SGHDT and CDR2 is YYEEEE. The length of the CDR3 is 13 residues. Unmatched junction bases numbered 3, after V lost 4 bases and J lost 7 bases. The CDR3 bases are TGTGCCAGCAGCAGGGACAGGGTCCAGCCCCAGCATTTT. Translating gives CASSRDRVQPQHF.

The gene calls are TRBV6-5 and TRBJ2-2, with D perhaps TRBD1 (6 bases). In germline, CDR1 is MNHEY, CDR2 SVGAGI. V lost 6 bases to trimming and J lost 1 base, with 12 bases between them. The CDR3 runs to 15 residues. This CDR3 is CASRPPRGNTGELFF. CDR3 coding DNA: TGTGCCAGCAGGCCCCCCAGGGGGAACACCGGGGAGCTGTTTTTT.

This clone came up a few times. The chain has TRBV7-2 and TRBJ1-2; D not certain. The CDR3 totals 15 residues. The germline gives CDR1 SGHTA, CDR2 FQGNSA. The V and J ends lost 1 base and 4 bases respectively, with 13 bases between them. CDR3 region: CASSLGSRWAYGYTF. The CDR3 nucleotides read TGTGCCAGCAGCTTAGGGTCCAGATGGGCCTATGGCTACACCTTC.

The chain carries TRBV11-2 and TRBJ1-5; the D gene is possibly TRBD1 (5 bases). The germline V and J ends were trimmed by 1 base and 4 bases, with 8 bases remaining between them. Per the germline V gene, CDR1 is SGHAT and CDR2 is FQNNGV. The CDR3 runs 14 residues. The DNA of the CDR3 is TGTGCCAGCAGCTTAGGCGGGGGAAATCAGCCCCAGCATTTT. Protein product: CASSLGGGNQPQHF.

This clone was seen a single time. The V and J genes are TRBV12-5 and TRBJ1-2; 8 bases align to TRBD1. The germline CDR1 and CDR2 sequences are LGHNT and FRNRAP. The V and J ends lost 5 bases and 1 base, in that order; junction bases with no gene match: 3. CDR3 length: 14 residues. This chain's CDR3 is CASGIRGLNYGYTF. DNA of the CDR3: TGTGCTAGTGGTATCAGGGGGCTTAACTATGGCTACACCTTC.

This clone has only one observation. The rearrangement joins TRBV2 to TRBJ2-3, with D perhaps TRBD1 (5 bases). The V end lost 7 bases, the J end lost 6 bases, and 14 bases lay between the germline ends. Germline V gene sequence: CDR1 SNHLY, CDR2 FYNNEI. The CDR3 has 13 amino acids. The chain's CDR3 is CASIRGFGDTQYF. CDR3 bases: TGTGCCAGCATAAGGGGATTCGGGGATACGCAGTATTTT.

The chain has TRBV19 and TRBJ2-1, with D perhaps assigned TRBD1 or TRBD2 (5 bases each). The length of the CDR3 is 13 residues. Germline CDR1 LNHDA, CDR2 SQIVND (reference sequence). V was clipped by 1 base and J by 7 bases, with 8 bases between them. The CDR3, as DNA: TGTGCCAGTAGTATAGGGTGGGGGAATGAGCAGTTCTTC. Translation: CASSIGWGNEQFF. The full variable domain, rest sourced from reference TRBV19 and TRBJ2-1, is DGGITQSPKYLFRKEGQNVTLSCEQNLNHDAMYWYRQDPGQGLRLIYYSQIVNDFQKGDIAEGYSVSREKKESFPLTVTSAQKNPTAFYLCASSIGWGNEQFFGPGTRLTVL.

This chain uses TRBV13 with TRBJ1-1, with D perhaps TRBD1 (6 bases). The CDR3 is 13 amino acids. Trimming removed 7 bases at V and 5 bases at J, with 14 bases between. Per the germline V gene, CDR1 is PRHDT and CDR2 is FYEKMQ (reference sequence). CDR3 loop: CASIRRGLTEAFF. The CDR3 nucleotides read TGTGCCAGCATCCGCAGGGGATTGACTGAAGCTTTCTTT.